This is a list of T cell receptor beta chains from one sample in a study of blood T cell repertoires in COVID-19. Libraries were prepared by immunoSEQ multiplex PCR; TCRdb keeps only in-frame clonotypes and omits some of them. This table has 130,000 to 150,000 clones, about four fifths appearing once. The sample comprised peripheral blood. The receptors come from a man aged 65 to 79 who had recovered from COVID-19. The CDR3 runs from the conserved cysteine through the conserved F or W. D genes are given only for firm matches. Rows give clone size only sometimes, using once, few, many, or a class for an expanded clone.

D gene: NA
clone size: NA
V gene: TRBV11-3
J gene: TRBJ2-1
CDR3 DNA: TGTGCCAGCAGCTTAGACAGCCTTGAAGCGAATGAGCAGTTCTTC
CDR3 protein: CASSLDSLEANEQFF

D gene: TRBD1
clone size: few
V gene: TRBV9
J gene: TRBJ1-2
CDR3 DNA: TGTGCCAGCAGCCCGGACAGGGATGGCTACACCTTC
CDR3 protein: CASSPDRDGYTF

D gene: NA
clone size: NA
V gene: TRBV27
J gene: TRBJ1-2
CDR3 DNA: TGTGCCAGCAGTTCCGCGGATGGGGGCTACTTGAAATATGGCTACACCTTC
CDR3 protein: CASSSADGGYLKYGYTF

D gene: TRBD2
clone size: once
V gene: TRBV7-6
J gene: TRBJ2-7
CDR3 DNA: TGTGCCAGCAGCGCCACTAGCGGGAGGAGAGACGAGCAGTACTTC
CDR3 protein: CASSATSGRRDEQYF

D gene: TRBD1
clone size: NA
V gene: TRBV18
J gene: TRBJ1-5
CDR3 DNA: TGTGCCAGCTCTAGACAGGGGGGCAATCAGCCCCAGCATTTT
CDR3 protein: CASSRQGGNQPQHF

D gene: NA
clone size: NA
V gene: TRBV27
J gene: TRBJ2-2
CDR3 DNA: TGTGCCAGCAACCCAGCGGGGAACACCGGGGAGCTGTTTTTT
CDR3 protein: CASNPAGNTGELFF

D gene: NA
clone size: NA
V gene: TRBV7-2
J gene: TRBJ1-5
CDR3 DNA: TGTGCCAGCAGCTTAGTTCAGGGCAGTAATCAGCCCCAGCATTTT
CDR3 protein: CASSLVQGSNQPQHF

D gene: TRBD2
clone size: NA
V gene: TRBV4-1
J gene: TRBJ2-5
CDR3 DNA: TGCGCCAGCAGCCAAGTGGCGGGAGGAGCAGAGACCCAGTACTTC
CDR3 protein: CASSQVAGGAETQYF

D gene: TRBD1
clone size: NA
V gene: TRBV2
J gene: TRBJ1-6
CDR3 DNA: TGTGCCAGCATACGGGACAGGAATTATAATTCACCCCTCCACTTT
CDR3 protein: CASIRDRNYNSPLHF

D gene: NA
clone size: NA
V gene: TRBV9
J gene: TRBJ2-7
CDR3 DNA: TGTGCCAGCAGCGCGGACGGGACCTACGAGCAGTACTTC
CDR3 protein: CASSADGTYEQYF

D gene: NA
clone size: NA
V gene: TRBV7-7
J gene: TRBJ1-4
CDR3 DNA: TGTGCCAGCAGTCGCACAGCTTTTGAAAAACTGTTTTTT
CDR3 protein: CASSRTAFEKLFF

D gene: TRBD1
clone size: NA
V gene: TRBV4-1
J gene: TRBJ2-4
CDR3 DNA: TGCGCCAGCAGCCCCCCCCAGGGGGAACGACACTTC
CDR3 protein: CASSPPQGERHF

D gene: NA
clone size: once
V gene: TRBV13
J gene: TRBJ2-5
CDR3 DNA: TGTGCCAGCAGCTCTAATCTACAAGAGACCCAGTACTTC
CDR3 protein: CASSSNLQETQYF

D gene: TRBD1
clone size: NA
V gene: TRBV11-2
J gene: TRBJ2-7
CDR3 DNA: TGTGCCAGCAGCTTAGCACCCCGGGACAGCTCCTACGAGCAGTACTTC
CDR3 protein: CASSLAPRDSSYEQYF

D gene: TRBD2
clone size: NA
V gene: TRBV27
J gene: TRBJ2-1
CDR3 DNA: TGTGCCAGCAGTCCATACCTAGCGGGAGGCTCCTACAATGAGCAGTTCTTC
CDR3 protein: CASSPYLAGGSYNEQFF

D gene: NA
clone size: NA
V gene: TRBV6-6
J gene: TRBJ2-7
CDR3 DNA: TGTGCCAGCAGTTCCGGACAGACAAACTCCTACGAGCAGTACTTC
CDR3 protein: CASSSGQTNSYEQYF

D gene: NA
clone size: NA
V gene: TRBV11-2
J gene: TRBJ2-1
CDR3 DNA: TGTGCCAGCAGCCCGGGGAATGAGCAGTTCTTC
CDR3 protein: CASSPGNEQFF

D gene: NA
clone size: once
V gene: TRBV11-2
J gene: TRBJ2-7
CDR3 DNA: TGTGCCAGCAGCTTAGAGTCCACAGTAACCTACGAGCAGTACTTC
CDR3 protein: CASSLESTVTYEQYF

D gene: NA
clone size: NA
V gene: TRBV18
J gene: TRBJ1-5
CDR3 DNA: TGTGCCAGCTCTTTCGACTTTCTTGATCAGCCCCAGCATTTT
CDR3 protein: CASSFDFLDQPQHF

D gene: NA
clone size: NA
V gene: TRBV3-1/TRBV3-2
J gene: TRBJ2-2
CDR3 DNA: TGTGCCAGCAGCCAAAACTCTAACACCGGGGAGCTGTTTTTT
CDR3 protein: CASSQNSNTGELFF

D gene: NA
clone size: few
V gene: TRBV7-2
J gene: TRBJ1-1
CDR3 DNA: TGTGCCAGCAGCAAGGCGGGGAGGTGGAACACTGAAGCTTTCTTT
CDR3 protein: CASSKAGRWNTEAFF

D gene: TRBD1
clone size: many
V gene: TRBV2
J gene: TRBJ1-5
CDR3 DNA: TGTGCCAGCAGTGGGACAGGGGTTCAGCCCCAGCATTTT
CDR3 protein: CASSGTGVQPQHF

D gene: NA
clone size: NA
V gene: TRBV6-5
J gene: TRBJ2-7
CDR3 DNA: TGTGCCAGCAGTTCGGTCTACTCCTACGAGCAGTACTTC
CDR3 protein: CASSSVYSYEQYF

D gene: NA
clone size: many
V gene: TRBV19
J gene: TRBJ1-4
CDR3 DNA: TGTGCCAGTAGTATCCCCTGGCCGCGAGGGGGTGAAAAACTGTTTTTT
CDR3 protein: CASSIPWPRGGEKLFF

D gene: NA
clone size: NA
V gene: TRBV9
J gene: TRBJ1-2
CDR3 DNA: TGTGCCAGCAGCCCCGATGAAGGAGCAGAAAGCTATGGCTACACCTTC
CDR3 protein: CASSPDEGAESYGYTF

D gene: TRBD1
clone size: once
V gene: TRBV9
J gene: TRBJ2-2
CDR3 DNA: TGTGCCAGCAGCGCGCCTCGGGACAGAGTGAACACCGGGGAGCTGTTTTTT
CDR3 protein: CASSAPRDRVNTGELFF

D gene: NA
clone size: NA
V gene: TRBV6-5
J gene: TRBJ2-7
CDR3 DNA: TGTGCCGGGGGGGCCGGCTACGAGCAGTACTTC
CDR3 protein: CAGGAGYEQYF

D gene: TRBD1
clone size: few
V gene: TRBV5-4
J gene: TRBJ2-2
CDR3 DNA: TGTGCCAGCAGCATGGGACAGGGGGTTACCGGGGAGCTGTTTTTT
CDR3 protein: CASSMGQGVTGELFF

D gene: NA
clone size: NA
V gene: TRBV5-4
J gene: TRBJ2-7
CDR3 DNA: TGTGCCAGCAGCTTGCGGAGCGGCACATTCTACGAGCAGTACTTC
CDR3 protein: CASSLRSGTFYEQYF

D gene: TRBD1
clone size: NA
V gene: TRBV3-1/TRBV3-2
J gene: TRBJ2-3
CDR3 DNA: TGTGCCAGCAGCCCACGGGACAGGCCCACAGATACGCAGTATTTT
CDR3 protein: CASSPRDRPTDTQYF

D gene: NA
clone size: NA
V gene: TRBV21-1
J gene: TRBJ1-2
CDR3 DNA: TGTGCCAGCAGCATGATTGAGGGACAGGTCGGCTATGGCTACACCTTC
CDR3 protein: CASSMIEGQVGYGYTF

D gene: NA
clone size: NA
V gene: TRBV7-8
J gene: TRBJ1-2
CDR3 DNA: TGTGCCAGCAGCCCGGGGGGGGTGGCTCCCTATGGCTACACCTTC
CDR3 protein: CASSPGGVAPYGYTF

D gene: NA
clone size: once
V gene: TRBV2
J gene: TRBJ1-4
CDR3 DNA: TGTGCCAGCGGGCAAAGTTTCCACGAAAAACTGTTTTTT
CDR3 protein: CASGQSFHEKLFF

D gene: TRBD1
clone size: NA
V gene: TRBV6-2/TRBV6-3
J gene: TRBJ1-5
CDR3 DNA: TGTGCCAGCAGCTCGGACAGGGATTCAAATCAGCCCCAGCATTTT
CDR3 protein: CASSSDRDSNQPQHF